This entry features one T cell receptor (beta chain) sequence. V dropped 4 bases and J dropped 5 bases, with 11 bases sitting between them. Germline V gene lookup returns CDR1 GTSNPN and CDR2 SVGIG (reference sequence). This CDR3 region has 12 residues. The data are from a study of CD8 T cells in Susac syndrome. Sequencing of TCR beta drew on CD8+ and CD4+ T cells from blood. When the RNA was reverse transcribed, random hexamers were used with an input of about 0.45 to 1 ug. TCRdb fed the immunoSEQ multiplex PCR reads into MiXCR, producing one record per CDR3 protein. The table has about 280,000 distinct CDR3 sequences, 85% seen once.

What was sequenced was CD8+ T cells from PBMCs. The chain joins TRBV30 to TRBJ2-5; D may be TRBD2 (5 bases). The TCR was taken from a human donor with multiple sclerosis. CDR3 sequence: CAWKGGFETQYF. CDR3 nucleotides: TGTGCCTGGAAAGGAGGTTTTGAGACCCAGTACTTC.